Below are 14 T cell receptor beta chains sequenced from a single sample in a study of blood T cell repertoires in COVID-19. TCRdb's table, derived via immunoSEQ multiplex PCR, lists solely in-frame clones and lacks some. The repertoire holds over 300,000 clones, 88% seen once, with around 0.95% in the top ten. The sample taken for sequencing was PBMCs or T cells enriched from blood (not recorded which). The source of these receptors is a woman between 25 and 40 years old with acute COVID-19.

V and J are TRBV10-3 and TRBJ1-2, with 8 bases matching TRBD1. This CDR3 contains 15 residues. The germline gives CDR1 ENHRY, CDR2 SYGVKD. V lost 0 bases, J lost 4 bases, and 4 bases stayed unmatched. CDR3 amino acids: CAISESPGGGYGYTF. The CDR3 DNA sequence: TGTGCCATCAGTGAGTCTCCAGGGGGCGGCTATGGCTACACCTTC.

This rearrangement joins TRBV15 to TRBJ1-1; D ambiguous. Trimming shortened V by 0 bases and J by 2 bases, and 13 bases separated the two germline ends. Per germline, CDR1 LNHNV and CDR2 YYDKDF (reference sequence). The CDR3 has 16 amino acids. The CDR3, as DNA: TGTGCCACCAGCAGAGATTTATTCCAGTTCAACACTGAAGCTTTCTTT. Its protein product is CATSRDLFQFNTEAFF.

This clone appeared a single time. The chain combines TRBV19 with TRBJ2-4, with D possibly being TRBD1 (5 bases). V lost 9 bases to trimming and J lost 1 base, with 22 bases between them. This CDR3 contains 17 residues. The germline gives CDR1 LNHDA, CDR2 SQIVND (reference sequence). The CDR3 nucleotides read TGTGCCAGCCGAACCCTGGACACCACTGGGGCCAAAAACATTCAGTACTTC. Translated, it gives CASRTLDTTGAKNIQYF.

V gene TRBV6-5 combines with J gene TRBJ2-7, with D tentatively TRBD1 (5 bases). The germline V gene encodes CDR1 MNHEY and CDR2 SVGAGI. The CDR3 has 14 amino acids. Trimming stripped 6 bases from V and 1 base from J, with 13 bases between. The CDR3 here is CASREQGNSYEQYF. As DNA, the CDR3 is TGTGCCAGCAGAGAGCAGGGTAATTCCTACGAGCAGTACTTC.

This sequence joins TRBV15 and TRBJ2-7; TRBD1 aligns across 9 bases. The CDR3 is 16 amino acids. Germline-derived CDR1 and CDR2 are LNHNV and YYDKDF (reference sequence). Losses at the gene ends were 5 bases for V and 5 bases for J; bases not matched to a gene: 13. CDR3 amino acids: CATSVGKGTGLHEQYF. The CDR3 coding sequence is TGTGCCACCAGCGTAGGAAAGGGGACAGGGCTCCACGAGCAGTACTTC. Complete variable domain (other parts from reference TRBV15 and TRBJ2-7): DAMVIQNPRYQVTQFGKPVTLSCSQTLNHNVMYWYQQKSSQAPKLLFHYYDKDFNNEADTPDNFQSRRPNTSFCFLDIRSPGLGDTAMYLCATSVGKGTGLHEQYFGPGTRLTVT.

The sample holds one count of this clone. The chain carries TRBV6-5 and TRBJ1-5, with 7 bases identical to TRBD1. Germline loops: CDR1 MNHEY, CDR2 SVGAGI. After removal of 0 bases from V and 4 bases from J, the junction contained 3 bases not matched to a gene. The CDR3 is 15 residues long. The CDR3 region is CASSYSNRGNQPQHF. In DNA form, the CDR3 reads TGTGCCAGCAGTTACTCAAACAGGGGAAATCAGCCCCAGCATTTT.

The genes are TRBV10-3 and TRBJ2-3; 8 nucleotides line up with TRBD2. V lost 3 bases to trimming and J lost 4 bases; unmatched junction nucleotides: 3. The CDR3 has 14 residues. The germline gives CDR1 ENHRY, CDR2 SYGVKD. CDR3 residues: CAISDPGGADTQYF. In DNA form, the CDR3 reads TGTGCCATCAGTGACCCGGGGGGGGCAGATACGCAGTATTTT.

The V call is TRBV9, the J call TRBJ1-4, with D tentatively TRBD1 (5 bases). The V end was cut by 0 bases, the J end by 4 bases, with 10 bases between. The CDR3 covers 15 residues. Looked up from germline, CDR1 is SGDLS and CDR2 is YYNGEE. For the CDR3, the DNA is TGTGCCAGCAGCGTAGAGGCAGGGTATAATGAAAAACTGTTTTTT. Protein sequence: CASSVEAGYNEKLFF. Based on the CDR3 plus reference TRBV9 and TRBJ1-4, the full variable domain is DSGVTQTPKHLITATGQRVTLRCSPRSGDLSVYWYQQSLDQGLQFLIQYYNGEERAKGNILERFSAQQFPDLHSELNLSSLELGDSALYFCASSVEAGYNEKLFFGSGTQLSVL.

The gene calls are TRBV27 and TRBJ2-6; a weak D match, TRBD1 (5 bases). V lost 2 bases and J lost 4, with 9 bases in between. Germline loops: CDR1 MNHEY, CDR2 SMNVEV (reference sequence). CDR3 size: 15 residues. The CDR3 bases are TGTGCCAGCAGTTTACAGGGCACCGGGGCCAACGTCCTGACTTTC. Its protein product is CASSLQGTGANVLTF.

J is TRBJ2-7 and V is TRBV7-9; possible D gene TRBD2, 5 bases. V was trimmed by 5 bases and J by 4 bases, leaving 21 bases between them. Germline loops: CDR1 SEHNR, CDR2 FQNEAQ (reference sequence). The length of the CDR3 is 16 residues. CDR3 protein: CASSPHVGGGSYEQYF. In DNA, the CDR3 is TGTGCCAGCAGCCCCCATGTTGGAGGTGGATCGTACGAGCAGTACTTC.

The rearrangement uses TRBV3-1 (or the pseudogene TRBV3-2) and TRBJ1-3; no clear D gene. Trimming took 1 base from V and 0 from J, leaving 7 bases between them. The CDR3 sequence is 15 residues long. CDR1 and CDR2 (germline): LGHDT, YNNKEL (reference sequence). The CDR3 coding sequence is TGTGCCAGCAGCCAAGGTTACGGCTCTGGAAACACCATATATTTT. As protein: CASSQGYGSGNTIYF.

The chain couples TRBV7-2 to TRBJ2-2; D unclear. Germline lookup yields CDR1 SGHTA and CDR2 FQGNSA. The V end lost 5 bases, the J end lost 2 bases, and 12 bases lay between the germline ends. The CDR3 contains 15 residues. The CDR3 bases are TGTGCCAGCAGCAAAAGGCGGATAAACACCGGGGAGCTGTTTTTT. Its translation is CASSKRRINTGELFF.

The chain is built from TRBV5-1 and TRBJ2-1; D might be TRBD1 (6 bases). Germline V gives CDR1 SGHRS, CDR2 YFSETQ. This CDR3 region has 15 residues. Trimming stripped 0 bases from V and 2 bases from J, with 9 bases between. The CDR3 is CASSLARDTYNEQFF. CDR3 nucleotides: TGCGCCAGCAGCTTGGCCAGGGACACCTACAATGAGCAGTTCTTC.

V and J are TRBV4-3 and TRBJ2-7; tentative D call: TRBD1 (6 bases). There are 15 residues in the CDR3. Germline CDR1 reads LGHNA; CDR2 reads YSLEER. V shed 3 bases and J shed 7 bases, with 19 bases lying between them. The CDR3 reads CASSHRDTPSGEQYF. The DNA of the CDR3 is TGCGCCAGCAGCCACCGGGACACACCTTCGGGGGAGCAGTACTTC.